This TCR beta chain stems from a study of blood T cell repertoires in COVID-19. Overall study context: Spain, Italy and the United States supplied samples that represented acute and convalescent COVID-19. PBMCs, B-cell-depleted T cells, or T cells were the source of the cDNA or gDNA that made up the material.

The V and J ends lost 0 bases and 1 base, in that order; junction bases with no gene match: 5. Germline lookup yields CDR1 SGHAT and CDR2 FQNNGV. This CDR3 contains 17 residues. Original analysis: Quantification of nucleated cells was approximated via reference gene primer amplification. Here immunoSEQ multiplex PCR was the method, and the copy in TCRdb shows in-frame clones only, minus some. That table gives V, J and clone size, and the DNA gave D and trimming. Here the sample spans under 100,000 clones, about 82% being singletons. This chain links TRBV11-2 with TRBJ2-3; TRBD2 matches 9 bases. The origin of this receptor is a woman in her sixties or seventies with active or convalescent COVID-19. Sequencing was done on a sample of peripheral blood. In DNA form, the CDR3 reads TGTGCCAGCAGCTTAGATAGGACTAGCGTTGGCACAGATACGCAGTATTTT. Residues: CASSLDRTSVGTDTQYF.